These 5 T cell receptor beta chains were all obtained from the same sample, sequenced in a study of radiotherapy plus CTLA-4 blockade in lung cancer. Generated by immunoSEQ multiplex PCR, the TCRdb table keeps only in-frame clones and is missing some. The data show approximately 100,000 clones, with under 90% seen just once and over 2% held by the top ten. Material: peripheral blood, obtained from a patient treated with radiotherapy plus ipilimumab. Receptor source: a human donor with non-small cell lung cancer that progressed on radiotherapy plus ipilimumab. Some clones in this sample may be carry-over from other donors' samples.

This clone was counted once. The chain joins TRBV6-6 to TRBJ1-4; 10 bases are shared with TRBD1. The CDR3 sequence is 16 residues long. The J segment lost 3 bases and the V segment lost 5 bases, leaving 6 bases of the junction unmatched. In germline, CDR1 is MNHNY, CDR2 SVGAGI (reference sequence). The CDR3 loop reads CASSTGQGKPNEKLFF. CDR3 sequence (DNA): TGTGCCAGCAGTACGGGACAGGGGAAGCCTAATGAAAAACTGTTTTTT.

V is TRBV5-4 and J is TRBJ2-5; 9 nucleotides agree with TRBD1. CDR1 SGHNT and CDR2 YYREEE come from the germline V gene (reference sequence). J was trimmed by 2 bases and V by 4 bases; bases with no gene match: 18. The CDR3 covers 19 residues. CDR3 sequence reads: CASSGRFSDRGTPQETQYF. CDR3 DNA: TGTGCCAGCAGCGGTAGATTCTCTGACAGGGGGACCCCTCAAGAGACCCAGTACTTC.

The chain uses TRBV21-1 and TRBJ1-5; TRBD1 is taken as the D call from the table, unchecked against the DNA. TRBV21-1 is given as a pseudogene. The length of the CDR3 is 16 residues. The CDR3 DNA is TGTGCCAGCAGCAAAGGAACCGACAGTAGCAATCAGCCCCAGCATTTT. Its protein is CASSKGTDSSNQPQHF.

The chain combines TRBV6-4 with TRBJ2-1; 9 bases map to TRBD1. Germline loops: CDR1 MRHNA, CDR2 SNTAGT. The CDR3 contains 16 residues. V was pared by 0 bases and J by 6 bases, with 6 bases of the junction left unmatched. CDR3 amino acids: CASSDSKGQGINEQFF. CDR3 nucleotide sequence: TGTGCCAGCAGTGACTCGAAGGGACAGGGAATCAATGAGCAGTTCTTC.

This clone occurred a few times. V gene TRBV28 combines with J gene TRBJ2-7, with D unresolved. CDR3 size: 11 residues. Trimming took off 4 bases at V and 7 bases at J, with 8 bases between the two ends. CDR1 and CDR2 from the germline V gene are MDHEN and SYDVKM. The CDR3 region is CASSYAREQYF. DNA for the CDR3: TGTGCCAGCAGTTATGCCCGTGAGCAGTACTTC.